The clone carrying this T cell receptor (beta chain) came up once. As yet, its antigen is unknown. Profiled with immunoSEQ multiplex PCR; TCRdb holds only in-frame clones, not every one. The table has around 74,000 clones, around 80% seen once; the top ten hold around 0.49%. This record comes from a study of OX40 agonist ivuxolimab in advanced cancers. Study in general: Antecedent anti-PD-1, anti-PD-L1 or anti-CTLA-4 therapy was permissible, with around 40% having received some.

The germline V gene encodes CDR1 KGHSH and CDR2 LQKENI. Trimming took 4 bases from V and 5 from J; bases not matched to a gene: 14. The CDR3 has 17 amino acids. Broader study findings: CD8+ T cells averaged more expanded clones than CD4+. In the expanded peripheral T cells, antigen specificity was never determined.

The gene calls are TRBV18 and TRBJ1-2, with TRBD1 matching over 9 bases. The input for sequencing was CD4+ or CD8+ T cells sorted from blood, taken in a trial of the OX40 agonist ivuxolimab. This clonotype was obtained from an adult with an advanced solid tumor such as melanoma, head and neck, liver or kidney cancer. CDR3 DNA: TGTGCCAGCTCACAGGGACAGGGCCCTTACCAGGAATATGGCTACACCTTC. This translates into CASSQGQGPYQEYGYTF.